The 16 T cell receptor beta chains reported below all come from one sample, sequenced in a study of T cells in Graves' hyperthyroidism and ophthalmopathy. Amplified TCR beta CDR3 regions came from RNA transcripts. First-round RT-PCR with HTBI primers amplified the TCR CDR3 region. One entry per CDR3 protein results from TCRdb running MiXCR on the multiplex PCR reads. The table includes 650,000 to 700,000 distinct CDR3 sequences, 15% to 20% detected once. What was sequenced was blood. The source of these receptors is a man in his forties or fifties with Graves' hyperthyroidism.

The chain links TRBV19 to TRBJ2-1; 7 bases align to TRBD2. CDR3 length equals 15 residues. Looked up from germline, CDR1 is LNHDA and CDR2 is SQIVND (reference sequence). J gave up 10 bases and V 0 bases, and 9 bases lay outside the gene matches. The CDR3 DNA is TGTGCCAGTAGTATAGATCAAACTAGCGCCAGAGAGCAGTTCTTC. Translation gives CASSIDQTSAREQFF.

This chain links TRBV5-1 with TRBJ1-2; D perhaps matches TRBD1 (6 bases). Trimming stripped 0 bases from V and 3 bases from J, with 21 bases between. There are 18 residues in the CDR3. From germline, CDR1 is SGHRS and CDR2 YFSETQ. The CDR3 is CASSLEIGRGLGDYGYTF. In DNA form, the CDR3 reads TGCGCCAGCAGCTTGGAAATTGGCAGGGGTTTAGGGGACTATGGCTACACCTTC. Using reference TRBV5-1 and TRBJ1-2 for the parts outside the CDR3, the full variable domain is KAGVTQTPRYLIKTRGQQVTLSCSPISGHRSVSWYQQTPGQGLQFLFEYFSETQRNKGNFPGRFSGRQFSNSRSEMNVSTLELGDSALYLCASSLEIGRGLGDYGYTFGSGTRLTVV.

This clonotype was found many times. V and J are TRBV12-3 or TRBV12-4 and TRBJ2-5; D is unresolved. With 6 bases removed from V and 3 bases from J, the gap between germline ends came to 11 bases. The CDR3 length is 13 residues. CDR3 in DNA: TGTGCCAGCAGCTACGGACGGAAAGAGACCCAGTACTTC. It encodes CASSYGRKETQYF.

This clonotype was seen at least ten times. The J gene is TRBJ1-2, the V gene TRBV11-3; 10 bases fit TRBD1. With V trimmed by 5 bases and J by 2 bases, 8 bases remained unmatched. CDR1 is SGHNT, CDR2 YENEEA, per germline. There are 16 residues in the CDR3. In nucleotides, the CDR3 is TGTGCCAGCAGCCCCCCGGGGACAGGGGTGAACTATGGCTACACCTTC. This translates into CASSPPGTGVNYGYTF.

This clonotype is a singleton in its sample. In this CDR3 the conserved last residue, phenylalanine or tryptophan, is missing, so a read error is likely. V is TRBV7-3 and J is TRBJ1-1; D is undetermined. Germline lookup yields CDR1 SGHTA and CDR2 FQGTGA. V was shortened by 5 bases and J by 0 bases, with 7 bases between the two germline ends. The CDR3 runs 13 residues. The CDR3 sequence is CASSTQLNTEAFL. The CDR3 nucleotides read TGTGCCAGCAGCACTCAACTGAACACTGAAGCTTTCCTT.

This clonotype was seen repeatedly, ten times or more. This chain uses TRBV28 with TRBJ1-5; D is undetermined. CDR1 is MDHEN and CDR2 is SYDVKM in the germline V gene. This CDR3 contains 14 residues. Trimming shortened V by 5 bases and J by 5 bases, and 13 bases separated the two germline ends. Here the CDR3 reads CASSLARTDQPQHF. The CDR3 DNA reads as TGTGCCAGCAGTCTAGCTAGGACGGATCAGCCCCAGCATTTT.

The chain has TRBV5-1 and TRBJ2-1, with 14 bases aligning to TRBD2. The J segment lost 3 bases and the V segment lost 0 bases, leaving 11 bases of the junction unmatched. The germline V gene encodes CDR1 SGHRS and CDR2 YFSETQ. The CDR3 length is 20 residues. Here the CDR3 reads CASSLAIRLAGGPVYNEQFF. In nucleotides, the CDR3 is TGCGCCAGCAGCTTGGCCATTCGACTAGCGGGAGGGCCGGTCTACAATGAGCAGTTCTTC.

This rearrangement joins TRBV20-1 to TRBJ1-1, with 7 bases lining up with TRBD1. Germline trimming cut 6 bases from V and 5 bases from J; bases unmatched to any gene: 6. Germline V gene sequence: CDR1 DFQATT, CDR2 SNEGSKA (reference sequence). The CDR3 sequence is 12 residues long. CDR3 DNA sequence: TGCAGTGCCAACAGGGGAAGAACTGAAGCTTTCTTT. Amino acids: CSANRGRTEAFF.

This clonotype was seen repeatedly, ten times or more. CDR3 nucleotides: TGTGCCAGCAGTCCCGTCAACTACCCCTACTACGAGCAGTACTTC. It translates to CASSPVNYPYYEQYF. V usage is TRBV28 and J usage is TRBJ2-7; D uncertain. Per germline, CDR1 MDHEN and CDR2 SYDVKM. CDR3 size: 15 residues. The V and J ends lost 5 bases and 3 bases respectively, with 17 bases between them.

Ten or more counts support this clonotype. The gene calls are TRBV7-8 and TRBJ2-1, with D maybe TRBD2 (6 bases). V lost 5 bases, J lost 4 bases, and 15 bases lay in between. The CDR3 consists of 15 residues. Germline-derived CDR1 and CDR2 are SGHVS and FQNEAQ. The DNA of the CDR3 is TGTGCCAGCAGCCCTCGAGTAGCGGTATACAATGAGCAGTTCTTC. This encodes CASSPRVAVYNEQFF.

A word on this clonotype: A much larger clone lies a single base off, so this may be a read error. The chain couples TRBV27 to TRBJ1-1; 8 bases map to TRBD1. Germline values: CDR1 MNHEY, CDR2 SMNVEV (reference sequence). The CDR3 runs 16 residues. After removal of 4 bases from V and 2 bases from J, the junction contained 9 bases not matched to a gene. The CDR3, as DNA: TGTGCCAGCAGTTCCCAGGGGGCAGGGGGCAACACTGAAGCTTTCTTT. This gives the protein CASSSQGAGGNTEAFF.

This clonotype was seen repeatedly, ten times or more. J is TRBJ2-3 and V is TRBV5-1, with D tentatively TRBD2 (7 bases). Trimming took 3 bases from V and 6 from J, leaving 17 bases between them. The CDR3 contains 15 residues. Germline CDR1 SGHRS, CDR2 YFSETQ. The CDR3 here is CASSSSGGGHDTQYF. The CDR3, as DNA: TGCGCCAGCAGCTCTAGCGGAGGGGGGCACGATACGCAGTATTTT.

Remarks on this clonotype: One junction end does not reproduce the germline sequence, and a read error may be involved. The gene calls are TRBV24-1 and TRBJ2-1; D perhaps matches TRBD2 (6 bases). Germline CDR1 reads KGHDR; CDR2 reads SFDVKD. This CDR3 has 16 amino acids. The CDR3 loop is CATSDTSGDSYDEQFF. For the CDR3, the DNA is TGTGCCACCAGTGATACCTCGGGAGATTCCTACGATGAGCAGTTCTTC.

The table lists this clonotype with a few counts. The rearrangement joins TRBV28 to TRBJ2-5; D not resolved. Germline assignment: CDR1 MDHEN and CDR2 SYDVKM. This CDR3 region has 14 residues. V lost 6 bases, J lost 2 bases, and 13 bases lay in between. The CDR3: CASRSTLGQETQYF. CDR3 in DNA: TGTGCCAGCAGGTCAACTCTAGGTCAAGAGACCCAGTACTTC.

Ten or more counts support this clonotype. The chain employs TRBV7-6 and TRBJ2-3; 14 nucleotides align to TRBD2. From germline, CDR1 is SGHVS and CDR2 FNYEAQ. The CDR3 spans 16 residues. V lost 4 bases and J lost 5; bases outside the gene matches: 5. This CDR3 reads CASSSGLAGVVDTQYF. The CDR3 DNA reads TGTGCCAGCAGCTCGGGACTAGCGGGAGTGGTAGATACGCAGTATTTT. Full variable domain (remainder filled in from reference TRBV7-6 and TRBJ2-3): GAGVSQSPRYKVTKRGQDVALRCDPISGHVSLYWYRQALGQGPEFLTYFNYEAQQDKSGLPNDRFSAERPEGSISTLTIQRTEQRDSAMYRCASSSGLAGVVDTQYFGPGTRLTVL.

This clonotype came up many times. V and J are TRBV28 and TRBJ2-7, with 15 bases that match TRBD2. V was pared by 4 bases and J by 3 bases, with 10 bases of the junction left unmatched. The CDR3 is 18 amino acids. The germline CDR1 and CDR2 sequences are MDHEN and SYDVKM. The CDR3 DNA sequence: TGTGCCAGCAGTTCAATGGGACTAGCGGGAGGAGCCCACTACGAGCAGTACTTC. Residues: CASSSMGLAGGAHYEQYF.